This T cell receptor beta chain was captured by sequencing in a study of shared clonotypes between healthy human individuals. The authors' processing: Junction-only immunoSEQ data arrived without quality scores, meaning filtering differed. The method was immunoSEQ multiplex PCR; TCRdb's version includes in-frame clones alone and lacks a portion of them. That table supplies the V and J calls and clone size; D and trimming were determined from the DNA. The sample contains millions of clones, just over 90% of which appear only once. CDR3 length equals 16 residues. V shed 1 base and J 0 bases; nucleotides not matched to a gene: 6. Germline assignment: CDR1 SEHNR and CDR2 FQNEAQ (reference sequence).

The chain employs TRBV7-9 and TRBJ2-7, with 7 bases identical to TRBD2. This clonotype originated in a man younger than 35 in good health. Sequences were obtained from naive CD4+ T cells sorted from blood. Subset here: CD45RA+ positively selected. The CDR3 reads CASSLGLRGSSYEQYF. The CDR3 nucleotides read TGTGCCAGCAGCTTAGGCTTGCGGGGGAGCTCCTACGAGCAGTACTTC.